This TCR beta chain was recorded in a study of blood T cells in healthy people across ages. With a J-beta primer mix and a sample-barcoded 5' primer, a second PCR ran 7 to 11 cycles. Via MiXCR, TCRdb re-called the 5' RACE reads, giving one row per CDR3 protein. In the table there are hundreds of thousands of distinct CDR3 sequences, about half of which are singletons. With 3 bases clipped from V and 7 bases from J, the junction kept 12 bases outside the gene matches. Germline CDR1 and CDR2: KGHSH and LQKENI. The CDR3 is 15 amino acids. Remarks on this clonotype: A much larger clone lies one base from this, so it may be a read error.

The chain carries TRBV18 and TRBJ2-7; 7 nucleotides line up with TRBD1. Sequenced material: blood. The source is a man at least 80 years old in good health. The CDR3 sequence: CASSPGTAQYNEQYF. The CDR3 nucleotides are TGTGCCAGCTCACCTGGGACAGCTCAGTACAATGAGCAGTACTTC.